A single sample is the source of the 27 T cell receptor beta chains below, sequenced in a study of tumor and adjacent non-tumor tissue in lung cancer. The library came from three nested PCR rounds adapted from ARM-PCR protocols. TCRdb re-derived calls from the multiplex PCR reads in MiXCR, one entry per CDR3 protein. The sample yields around 120,000 distinct CDR3 sequences, 60% to 70% seen once. This sample's RNA came from whole unsorted tissue. Sequenced input: lung tumor tissue. The receptors here all came from a man aged 25-45 years with non-small cell lung cancer.

Note on this clonotype: A much larger clone lies a single base off, so this may be a read error. Without the conserved terminal phenylalanine or tryptophan, this CDR3 likely stems from a read error. V is TRBV6-5 and J is TRBJ1-2; D unclear. Germline lookup yields CDR1 MNHEY and CDR2 SVGAGI. The CDR3 is made up of 13 amino acids. CDR3 protein: CANSYSTTGGYTS. The DNA of the CDR3 is TGTGCCAACAGTTACTCTACCACCGGGGGCTACACCTCC.

This clonotype was recorded many times. The chain has TRBV6-6 and TRBJ2-5, with TRBD2 as a possible D gene (6 bases). The V end was cut by 7 bases, the J end by 5 bases, with 8 bases between. Germline CDR1 reads MNHNY; CDR2 reads SVGAGI (reference sequence). This CDR3 has 11 residues. CDR3 sequence (DNA): TGTGCCAGCAACCGGGGGGAGACCCAGTACTTC. The encoded protein is CASNRGETQYF.

The chain carries TRBV20-1 and TRBJ1-1; 7 positions match TRBD1. Germline V gives CDR1 DFQATT, CDR2 SNEGSKA (reference sequence). The length of the CDR3 is 14 residues. V gave up 4 bases and J gave up 5 bases; unmatched junction bases: 10. The CDR3 DNA sequence: TGCAGTGCTATAGGGGCGACAGGGCATACTGAAGCTTTCTTT. Translating it yields CSAIGATGHTEAFF.

As concerns this clonotype: Being one base from a much bigger clone, this may be a read error. The chain employs TRBV20-1 and TRBJ2-3; D may be TRBD2 (5 bases). This CDR3 is built from 12 residues. Germline assignment: CDR1 DFQATT and CDR2 SNEGSKA (reference sequence). This CDR3 reads CSARPSPETQYF. The DNA of the CDR3 is TGCAGTGCTAGACCTAGCCCAGAAACGCAGTATTTT.

In the case of this clonotype: The junction and the germline gene differ at one end; a read error may be behind it. V and J are TRBV6-2 or TRBV6-3 and TRBJ2-1; D gene ambiguous. The CDR3 totals 12 residues. The germline CDR1 and CDR2 sequences are MNHEY and SVGEGT. CDR3 sequence (DNA): TGTGCAAGTCGGAGTTTAGGCGATGAGCATTTCTTC. This gives the protein CASRSLGDEHFF.

V is TRBV11-2 and J is TRBJ1-1; D perhaps matches TRBD1 (5 bases). The CDR3 has 14 residues. The V end was cut by 5 bases, the J end by 9 bases, with 19 bases between. Germline V gene lookup returns CDR1 SGHAT and CDR2 FQNNGV. CDR3 bases: TGTGCCAGCAGCATCGAGACAGCCAATACTAAAGCTTTCTTT. Protein sequence: CASSIETANTKAFF.

A remark on this clonotype: A much more abundant neighbour one base away suggests this may be a read error. The chain uses TRBV6-6 and TRBJ1-2; the D is unclear. The V gene's germline CDR1 is MNHNY and CDR2 SVGAGI (reference sequence). The CDR3 extends over 12 amino acids. CDR3 sequence reads: CVSLALNYGYTF. CDR3 nucleotides: TGTGTCAGCCTGGCCCTTAACTATGGCTACACCTTC.

Regarding this clonotype: A much larger clone is a single base away; this may be a read error. V is TRBV11-2 and J is TRBJ2-2; tentative D call: TRBD2 (6 bases). Germline V gene data show CDR1 as SGHAT and CDR2 as FQNNGV. The CDR3 has 15 residues. The CDR3 region is CASSPAGLYTGGLFF. The CDR3, as DNA: TGTGCCAGCAGCCCGGCAGGGCTTTACACCGGGGGGCTGTTTTTT.

This chain joins TRBV29-1 and TRBJ2-7; D might be TRBD2 (5 bases). CDR1 is SQVTM, CDR2 ANQGSEA, per germline. The CDR3 loop spans 12 amino acids. V was clipped by 7 bases and J by 0 bases, with 10 bases between them. The CDR3 DNA is TGCAGCGCTAGACTATGCTCCTACGAGCAGTACTTC. This sequence encodes CSARLCSYEQYF.

As to this clonotype: Compared with germline, one end of the junction differs, possibly owing to a read error. The chain carries TRBV5-1 and TRBJ2-3, with 7 bases aligning to TRBD2. The CDR3 runs 15 residues. The germline V gene has CDR1 SGHRS and CDR2 YFSETQ. The CDR3 region is CASGRIGEGTDTQYF. The CDR3 nucleotides are TGCGCCAGCGGCCGGATCGGGGAGGGCACAGATACGCAATATTTT.

Concerning this clonotype itself: Germline is not matched at one junction end, which may reflect a read error. CDR3 DNA: TGTGCCAGCAGCGCTGAGAGGGGCACTGGAAACGCCATATATTTT. Protein product: CASSAERGTGNAIYF. The rearrangement joins TRBV11-2 to TRBJ1-3; maybe TRBD1 (5 bases). CDR3 length: 15 residues. Germline values: CDR1 SGHAT, CDR2 FQNNGV.

Comments on this clonotype: This CDR3 fails to terminate in the conserved phenylalanine or tryptophan, so it likely reflects a read error. The chain is built from TRBV11-2 and TRBJ2-5; maybe TRBD1 (5 bases). Trimming took 3 bases from V and 3 from J, leaving 8 bases between them. Germline V gives CDR1 SGHAT, CDR2 FQNNGV. CDR3 length equals 13 residues. The CDR3, as DNA: TGTGCCAGCAGCTTGGACATGGAAGAGACCCAGTACCTC. This translates into CASSLDMEETQYL.

As concerns this clonotype: Mismatch with germline at one junction end may stem from a read error. This chain joins TRBV6-2 or TRBV6-3 and TRBJ2-7, with TRBD2 identical over 8 bases. The CDR3 consists of 14 residues. Germline V gives CDR1 MNHEY, CDR2 SVGEGT. The CDR3 loop is CDSSYGRVVYEQYF. Here the CDR3 DNA reads TGTGACAGCAGTTACGGGAGGGTCGTCTACGAGCAGTACTTC.

Comment on this clonotype: This clone may be a read error of a much larger clone one base away. This chain connects TRBV20-1 to TRBJ2-5; D is ambiguous. CDR3 length: 16 amino acids. Germline CDR1 reads DFQATT; CDR2 reads SNEGSKA (reference sequence). The DNA of the CDR3 is TGCAGTGCTAGGGGCCGAACCAACGCTCCCCAAGAGACCCACTACTTC. It is translated as CSARGRTNAPQETHYF.

Comments on this clonotype: This could be a read error, since a much larger clone is one nucleotide away. V usage is TRBV6-2 or TRBV6-3 and J usage is TRBJ1-5; D remains ambiguous. The CDR3 is made up of 12 amino acids. Germline-derived CDR1 and CDR2 are MNHEY and SVGEGT. Trimming took off 0 bases at V and 7 bases at J, with 4 bases between the two ends. The CDR3: CASSYSGQPQHF. The CDR3 DNA reads TGTGCCAGCAGTTACTCGGGCCAGCCCCAGCATTTT.

As to this clonotype: A junction end diverges from the germline sequence, so it may reflect a read error. The V gene is TRBV13, the J gene TRBJ1-2; no clear D gene. The CDR3 covers 15 residues. Germline V CDR1 and CDR2: PRHDT, FYEKMQ (reference sequence). The CDR3 DNA follows: TGTGCCAGCAGTTTAGATGGGGTGGCCAACTATGGCTACACCTTC. Its translation: CASSLDGVANYGYTF.

This clonotype came up many times. This sequence joins TRBV11-3 and TRBJ2-1; TRBD2 matches 8 bases. This CDR3 is built from 15 residues. V was clipped by 1 base and J by 7 bases; unmatched bases: 6. Germline CDR1 and CDR2: SGHNT and YENEEA. The CDR3 is CASSLGPGGENEQFF. The CDR3 bases are TGTGCCAGCAGCTTAGGTCCGGGAGGGGAGAATGAGCAGTTCTTC.

This chain connects TRBV20-1 to TRBJ2-7; possibly TRBD2 for D (6 bases). Germline CDR1 DFQATT, CDR2 SNEGSKA (reference sequence). V dropped 7 bases and J dropped 6 bases, with 19 bases sitting between them. This CDR3 has 13 residues. CDR3 in DNA: TGCAGTGGCCTGTGTCTATCCGGGGGCGAGCAGTACTTC. Translating gives CSGLCLSGGEQYF.

This clonotype was counted between two and nine times. A clone one base away is much larger, so this may be a read error. The J gene is TRBJ1-2, the V gene TRBV6-1; D gene unclear. Germline lookup yields CDR1 MNHNS and CDR2 SASEGT. The CDR3 consists of 14 residues. CDR3 sequence reads: CACSEEHGPYGYTF. CDR3 coding DNA: TGTGCCTGCAGTGAAGAGCACGGGCCCTATGGCTACACCTTC.

This clonotype appeared a few times. The chain has TRBV4-1 and TRBJ2-3, with 8 bases identical to TRBD1. Per the germline V gene, CDR1 is MGHRA and CDR2 is YSYEKL. The CDR3 spans 15 residues. J was trimmed by 3 bases and V by 3 bases; bases with no gene match: 5. The CDR3 is CASSQTGVRTDTQYF. The CDR3 DNA is TGCGCCAGCAGCCAGACAGGGGTGAGGACAGATACGCAGTATTTT.

There are a few counts of this clonotype. The chain joins TRBV5-6 to TRBJ1-5; maybe TRBD1 (5 bases). V lost 0 bases to trimming and J lost 2 bases, with 9 bases between them. The CDR3 totals 15 residues. From germline, CDR1 is SGHDT and CDR2 YYEEEE. The CDR3 protein is CASSLDGARNQPQHF. CDR3 nucleotide sequence: TGTGCCAGCAGCTTGGACGGGGCGCGCAATCAGCCCCAGCATTTT.

The J gene is TRBJ1-2, the V gene TRBV4-1, with D uncertain. V lost 3 bases and J 0 bases, leaving 11 bases between the germline ends. The V gene's germline CDR1 is MGHRA and CDR2 YSYEKL. The CDR3 extends over 15 amino acids. The DNA for the CDR3 is TGCGCCAGCAGCCAGCACAGACAAGCTAACTATGGCTACACCTTC. Its translation is CASSQHRQANYGYTF.

About this clonotype: Germline is not matched at one junction end, which may reflect a read error. The V and J genes are TRBV30 and TRBJ2-1; no clear D gene. CDR1 is GTSNPN and CDR2 is SVGIG in the germline V gene (reference sequence). This CDR3 has 14 residues. The CDR3 here is CAWKSGSGHNVQFF. The CDR3 nucleotides read TGTGCCTGGAAGTCCGGATCCGGGCACAATGTGCAGTTCTTC. Full variable domain (remainder filled in from reference TRBV30 and TRBJ2-1): SQTIHQWPATLVQPVGSPLSLECTVEGTSNPNLYWYRQAAGRGLQLLFYSVGIGQISSEVPQNLSASRPQDRQFILSSKKLLLSDSGFYLCAWKSGSGHNVQFFGPGTRLTVL.

This clonotype was counted once. A much more abundant neighbour one base away suggests this may be a read error. The rearrangement joins TRBV24-1 to TRBJ2-7, with D maybe TRBD1 (5 bases). CDR1 and CDR2 (germline): KGHDR, SFDVKD. CDR3 length: 15 amino acids. V was cut by 4 bases and J by 2 bases, with 14 bases left in between. CDR3 DNA sequence: TGTGCCACCAGTGAGAAATCAGGGTCACCCTACGAGCAGTACTTC. Its protein is CATSEKSGSPYEQYF.

This clonotype has a single count. An end of the junction does not agree with germline; a read error may underlie this. The chain joins TRBV6-2 or TRBV6-3 to TRBJ2-7, with D possibly matching TRBD2 (5 bases). The germline V gene encodes CDR1 MNHEY and CDR2 SVGEGT. The CDR3 extends over 11 amino acids. The CDR3: CGSGYSAGQYF. The CDR3 bases are TGTGGCAGCGGTTACTCGGCGGGGCAGTACTTC.

About this clonotype: Without the conserved terminal phenylalanine or tryptophan, this CDR3 likely stems from a read error. No DNA is shown, since the ends of the CDR3 on it are uncertain; the CDR3 is the one TCRdb lists. The gene calls are TRBV20-1 and TRBJ2-1. Both ends counted, the CDR3 spans 11 residues. From germline, CDR1 is DFQATT and CDR2 SNEGSKA (reference sequence). The CDR3 sequence: CSANTHGSQIL.

Of note for this clonotype: The junction does not match germline at one end; this may be a read error. V is TRBV12-3 or TRBV12-4 and J is TRBJ1-5; D is unresolved. CDR3 size: 14 residues. The CDR3 protein is CASSHGIGNQPQHF. CDR3 sequence (DNA): TGTGCCAGCAGTCATGGGATAGGCAATCAGCCCCAACATTTT.